The subject of this entry is one TCR beta chain. These data originate in a study of early T cells in non-severe SARS-CoV-2 infection. Study summary: RNA in bulk from unsorted whole blood was sequenced, and chains were unpaired.

This CDR3 region has 13 residues. CDR1 is MDHEN, CDR2 SYDVKM, per germline. V lost 3 bases to trimming and J lost 3 bases, with 8 bases between them. TCRdb reanalysed the 5' RACE reads using MiXCR and keeps one entry per CDR3 protein. The sample consists of 80,000 to 95,000 distinct CDR3 sequences, 14% of them appearing once. The sample comprised whole blood. The V gene is TRBV28, the J gene TRBJ1-1; D call uncertain. This TCR was recovered from an adult who was a healthcare worker with PCR-confirmed SARS-CoV-2 infection or an uninfected control (not recorded which). In DNA form, the CDR3 reads TGTGCCAGCAGTTTGCCAGGAGACACTGAAGCTTTCTTT. The encoded protein is CASSLPGDTEAFF.